The sequence of this T cell receptor (beta chain) was determined in a study of T cell changes during pregnancy in multiple sclerosis. Sequencing was performed with immunoSEQ multiplex PCR; in TCRdb, only in-frame clones are kept and a portion is missing. The data contain tens of thousands of clones, roughly nine tenths of them seen just once; the ten biggest clones take up 0.73%. The CDR3 loop spans 15 amino acids. V was trimmed by 2 bases and J by 0 bases, leaving 10 bases between them. The germline V gene has CDR1 SGHDN and CDR2 FVKESK. The input for sequencing was CD4+ T cells from peripheral blood mononuclear cells, taken before pregnancy. The receptor comes from a female donor with multiple sclerosis, enrolled in a pregnancy study. This chain connects TRBV14 to TRBJ1-1; maybe TRBD1 (6 bases). CDR3 loop: CASSQRTGLNTEAFF. DNA for the CDR3: TGTGCCAGCAGCCAACGCACAGGGTTGAACACTGAAGCTTTCTTT.